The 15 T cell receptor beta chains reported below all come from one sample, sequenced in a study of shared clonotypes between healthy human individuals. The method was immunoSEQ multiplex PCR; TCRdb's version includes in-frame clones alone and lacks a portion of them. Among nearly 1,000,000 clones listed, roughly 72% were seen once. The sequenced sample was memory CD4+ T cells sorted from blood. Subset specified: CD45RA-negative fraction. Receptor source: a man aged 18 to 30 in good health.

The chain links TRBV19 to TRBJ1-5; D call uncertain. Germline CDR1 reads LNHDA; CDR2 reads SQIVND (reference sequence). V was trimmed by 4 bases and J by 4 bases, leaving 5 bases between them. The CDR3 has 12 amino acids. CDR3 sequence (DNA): TGTGCCAGTAGTACTCTAAATCAGCCCCAGCATTTT. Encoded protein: CASSTLNQPQHF.

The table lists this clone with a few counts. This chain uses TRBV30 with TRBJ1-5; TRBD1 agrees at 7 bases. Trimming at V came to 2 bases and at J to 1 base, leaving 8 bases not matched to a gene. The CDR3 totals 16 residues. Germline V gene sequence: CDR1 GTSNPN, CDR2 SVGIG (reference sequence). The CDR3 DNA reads TGTGCCTGGAGTCCCCGACAGGGCGGGAGCAATCAGCCCCAGCATTTT. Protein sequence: CAWSPRQGGSNQPQHF.

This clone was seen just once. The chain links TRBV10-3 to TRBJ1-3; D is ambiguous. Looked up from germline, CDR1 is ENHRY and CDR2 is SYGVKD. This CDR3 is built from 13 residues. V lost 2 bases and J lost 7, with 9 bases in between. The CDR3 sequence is CAISESVVNTIYF. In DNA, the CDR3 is TGTGCCATCAGTGAGAGTGTAGTCAACACCATATATTTT.

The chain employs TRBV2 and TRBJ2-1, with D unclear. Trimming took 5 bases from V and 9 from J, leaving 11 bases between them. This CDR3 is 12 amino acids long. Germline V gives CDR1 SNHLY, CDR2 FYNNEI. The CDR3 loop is CASSYLGIEQFF. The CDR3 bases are TGTGCCAGCAGTTACCTAGGCATTGAGCAGTTCTTC.

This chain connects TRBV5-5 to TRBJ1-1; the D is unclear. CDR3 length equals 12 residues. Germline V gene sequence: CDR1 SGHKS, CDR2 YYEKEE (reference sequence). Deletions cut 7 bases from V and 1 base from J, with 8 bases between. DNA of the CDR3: TGTGCCAGCGGGGTTACGAACACTGAAGCTTTCTTT. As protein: CASGVTNTEAFF.

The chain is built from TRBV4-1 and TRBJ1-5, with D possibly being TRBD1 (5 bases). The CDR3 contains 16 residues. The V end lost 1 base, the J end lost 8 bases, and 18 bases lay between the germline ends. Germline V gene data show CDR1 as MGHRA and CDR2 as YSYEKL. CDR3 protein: CASSQGVGAIVEPQHF. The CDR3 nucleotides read TGCGCCAGCAGCCAAGGAGTCGGGGCAATTGTTGAGCCCCAGCATTTT.

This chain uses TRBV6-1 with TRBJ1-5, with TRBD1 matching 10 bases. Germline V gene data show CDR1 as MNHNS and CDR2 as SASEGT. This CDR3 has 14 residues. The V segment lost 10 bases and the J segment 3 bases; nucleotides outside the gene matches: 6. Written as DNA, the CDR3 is TGTGCCAACGGGGACAGGGGCATCAATCAGCCCCAGCATTTT. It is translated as CANGDRGINQPQHF.

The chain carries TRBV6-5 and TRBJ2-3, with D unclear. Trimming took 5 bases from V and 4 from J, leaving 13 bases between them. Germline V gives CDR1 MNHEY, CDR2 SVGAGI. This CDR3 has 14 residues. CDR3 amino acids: CASSLFSGADTQYF. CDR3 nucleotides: TGTGCCAGCAGTCTCTTCAGTGGGGCAGATACGCAGTATTTT.

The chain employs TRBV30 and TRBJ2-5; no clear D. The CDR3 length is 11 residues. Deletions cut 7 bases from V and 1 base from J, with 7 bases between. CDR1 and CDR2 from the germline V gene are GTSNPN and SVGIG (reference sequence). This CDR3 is CASVTQETQYF. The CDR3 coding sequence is TGTGCCTCCGTAACCCAAGAGACCCAGTACTTC. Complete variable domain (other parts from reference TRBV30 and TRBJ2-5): SQTIHQWPATLVQPVGSPLSLECTVEGTSNPNLYWYRQAAGRGLQLLFYSVGIGQISSEVPQNLSASRPQDRQFILSSKKLLLSDSGFYLCASVTQETQYFGPGTRLLVL.

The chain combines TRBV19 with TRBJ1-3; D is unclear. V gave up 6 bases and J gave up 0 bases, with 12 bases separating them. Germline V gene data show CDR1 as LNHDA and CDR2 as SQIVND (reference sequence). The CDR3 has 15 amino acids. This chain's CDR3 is CASSNRAHSGNTIYF. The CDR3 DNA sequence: TGTGCCAGTAGCAACAGAGCCCACTCTGGAAACACCATATATTTT.

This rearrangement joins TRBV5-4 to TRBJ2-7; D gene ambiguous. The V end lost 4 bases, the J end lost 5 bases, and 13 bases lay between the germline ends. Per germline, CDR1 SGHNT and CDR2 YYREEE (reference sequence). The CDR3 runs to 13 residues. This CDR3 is CASSPTLGHEQYF. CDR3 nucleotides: TGTGCCAGCAGCCCGACCCTAGGTCACGAGCAGTACTTC.

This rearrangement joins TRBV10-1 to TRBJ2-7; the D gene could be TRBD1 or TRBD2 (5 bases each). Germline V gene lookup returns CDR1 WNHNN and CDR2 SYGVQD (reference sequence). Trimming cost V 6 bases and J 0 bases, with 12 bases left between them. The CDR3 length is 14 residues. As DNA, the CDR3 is TGCGCCAGCAGCAGGGACGGGGCCTCCTACGAGCAGTACTTC. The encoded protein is CASSRDGASYEQYF.

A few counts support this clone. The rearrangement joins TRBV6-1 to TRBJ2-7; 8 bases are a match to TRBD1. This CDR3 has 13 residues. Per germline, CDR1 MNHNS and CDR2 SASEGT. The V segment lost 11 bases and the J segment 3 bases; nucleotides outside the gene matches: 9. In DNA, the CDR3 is TGTGCCTTAGCAGCCACAGGGGGCTACGAGCAGTACTTC. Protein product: CALAATGGYEQYF.

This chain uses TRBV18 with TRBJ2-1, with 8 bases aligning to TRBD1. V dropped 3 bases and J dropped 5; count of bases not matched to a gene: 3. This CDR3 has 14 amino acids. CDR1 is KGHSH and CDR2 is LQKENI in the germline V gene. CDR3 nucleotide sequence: TGTGCCAGCTCACCCGGGACAGGAGACAATGAGCAGTTCTTC. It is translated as CASSPGTGDNEQFF.

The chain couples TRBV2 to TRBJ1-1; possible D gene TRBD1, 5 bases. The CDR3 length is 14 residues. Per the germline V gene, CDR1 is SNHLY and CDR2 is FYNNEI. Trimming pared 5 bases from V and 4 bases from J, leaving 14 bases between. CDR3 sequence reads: CASSIGWGGTEAFF. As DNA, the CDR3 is TGTGCCAGCAGTATAGGTTGGGGGGGCACTGAAGCTTTCTTT.